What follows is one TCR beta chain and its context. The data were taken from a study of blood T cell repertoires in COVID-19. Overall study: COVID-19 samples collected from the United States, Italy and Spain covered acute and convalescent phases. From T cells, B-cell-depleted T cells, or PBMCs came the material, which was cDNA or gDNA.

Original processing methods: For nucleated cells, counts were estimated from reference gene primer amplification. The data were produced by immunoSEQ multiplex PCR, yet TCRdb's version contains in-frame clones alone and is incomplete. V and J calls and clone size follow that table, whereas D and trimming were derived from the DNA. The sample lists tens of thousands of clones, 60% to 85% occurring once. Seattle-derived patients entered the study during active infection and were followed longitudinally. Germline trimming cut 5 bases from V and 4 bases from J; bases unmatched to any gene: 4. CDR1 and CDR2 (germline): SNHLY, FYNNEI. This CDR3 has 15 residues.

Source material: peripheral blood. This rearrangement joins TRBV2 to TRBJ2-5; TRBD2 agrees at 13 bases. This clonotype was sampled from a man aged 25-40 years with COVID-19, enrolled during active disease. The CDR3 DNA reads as TGTGCCAGCAGTACTAGCGGGGGGGCTCCAGAGACCCAGTACTTC. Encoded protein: CASSTSGGAPETQYF.